This is a list of T cell receptor beta chains from one sample in a study of cytomegalovirus exposure and HLA in healthy donors. The repertoire was sequenced with immunoSEQ multiplex PCR; TCRdb's copy has only in-frame clones and lacks some. The data contain under 200,000 clones, roughly 79% of them singletons. The sample comprised PBMCs. These TCRs come from a woman aged 50 to 65 in good health and CMV-seropositive. The CDR3 runs from the conserved cysteine through the conserved F or W. A D gene is named only where the DNA matches it firmly. Some rows have no size entry. The others give once, few or many, or a class for an expanded clone.

v_gene: TRBV19; d_gene: .; abundance: .; j_gene: TRBJ1-5; CDR3aa: CASTSYPGSNQPQHF; CDR3nt: TGTGCCAGTACCTCTTACCCGGGTAGCAATCAGCCCCAGCATTTT
v_gene: TRBV29-1; d_gene: .; abundance: .; j_gene: TRBJ2-4; CDR3aa: CSVEGLPKNIQYF; CDR3nt: TGCAGCGTTGAAGGTCTCCCCAAAAACATTCAGTACTTC
v_gene: TRBV5-5; d_gene: TRBD1; abundance: .; j_gene: TRBJ1-5; CDR3aa: CASSSGLDRGQLPQHF; CDR3nt: TGTGCCAGCAGCTCCGGACTCGACAGGGGACAGTTGCCCCAGCATTTT
v_gene: TRBV9; d_gene: TRBD1; abundance: .; j_gene: TRBJ2-1; CDR3aa: CASAGTGGYEQFF; CDR3nt: TGTGCCAGCGCCGGGACAGGGGGCTATGAGCAGTTCTTC
v_gene: TRBV6-5; d_gene: .; abundance: few; j_gene: TRBJ1-2; CDR3aa: CASRATTNYGYTF; CDR3nt: TGTGCCAGCAGGGCAACAACTAACTATGGCTACACCTTC
v_gene: TRBV6-1; d_gene: .; abundance: .; j_gene: TRBJ1-1; CDR3aa: CASSYLMEAFF; CDR3nt: TGTGCCAGCAGTTACCTAATGGAAGCTTTCTTT
v_gene: TRBV29-1; d_gene: TRBD2; abundance: .; j_gene: TRBJ2-5; CDR3aa: CSAWTSGRGETQYF; CDR3nt: TGCAGCGCTTGGACTAGCGGGAGGGGAGAGACCCAGTACTTC
v_gene: TRBV7-2; d_gene: .; abundance: .; j_gene: TRBJ2-5; CDR3aa: CASSPEGGSWETQYF; CDR3nt: TGTGCCAGCAGCCCTGAGGGCGGCTCCTGGGAGACCCAGTACTTC
v_gene: TRBV5-4; d_gene: .; abundance: .; j_gene: TRBJ2-3; CDR3aa: CASSPRLGVRPDTQYF; CDR3nt: TGTGCCAGCAGCCCCCGCCTGGGAGTCCGGCCAGATACGCAGTATTTT
v_gene: TRBV29-1; d_gene: TRBD2; abundance: .; j_gene: TRBJ2-2; CDR3aa: CSVEGLAGPNTGELFF; CDR3nt: TGCAGCGTTGAAGGACTAGCGGGGCCGAACACCGGGGAGCTGTTTTTT
v_gene: TRBV16; d_gene: TRBD1; abundance: .; j_gene: TRBJ2-5; CDR3aa: CASSQSRGSETQYF; CDR3nt: TGTGCCAGCAGCCAATCCAGGGGGTCGGAGACCCAGTACTTC
v_gene: TRBV5-1; d_gene: .; abundance: .; j_gene: TRBJ1-6; CDR3aa: CASRHKNGNNSPLHF; CDR3nt: TGCGCCAGTAGACACAAGAATGGAAATAATTCACCCCTCCACTTT
v_gene: TRBV29-1; d_gene: .; abundance: once; j_gene: TRBJ1-1; CDR3aa: CSGARGRRTEAFF; CDR3nt: TGCAGCGGGGCCCGGGGTAGGCGCACTGAAGCTTTCTTT
v_gene: TRBV5-1; d_gene: TRBD2; abundance: .; j_gene: TRBJ2-3; CDR3aa: CASSLAGGAGTDTQYF; CDR3nt: TGCGCCAGCAGCTTGGCCGGGGGGGCGGGCACAGATACGCAGTATTTT
v_gene: TRBV28; d_gene: .; abundance: .; j_gene: TRBJ2-1; CDR3aa: CASSFSGGRMNEQFF; CDR3nt: TGTGCCAGCAGTTTTTCTGGGGGCCGGATGAATGAGCAGTTCTTC
v_gene: TRBV5-4; d_gene: .; abundance: .; j_gene: TRBJ1-2; CDR3aa: CASSFPRGTGTYGYTF; CDR3nt: TGTGCCAGCAGCTTTCCTCGGGGGACGGGCACCTATGGCTACACCTTC
v_gene: TRBV12-2; d_gene: .; abundance: .; j_gene: TRBJ1-5; CDR3aa: CASRTRGRGVHQPQHF; CDR3nt: TGTGCAAGTCGCACTAGAGGCAGGGGTGTCCATCAGCCCCAGCATTTT
v_gene: TRBV15; d_gene: .; abundance: .; j_gene: TRBJ1-4; CDR3aa: CATSRGGSTYEKLFF; CDR3nt: TGTGCCACCAGCAGAGGGGGCAGCACCTATGAAAAACTGTTTTTT
v_gene: TRBV4-1; d_gene: TRBD2; abundance: .; j_gene: TRBJ2-7; CDR3aa: CASSRLGTSGDEQYF; CDR3nt: TGCGCCAGCAGCCGATTGGGGACTAGCGGGGACGAGCAGTACTTC
v_gene: TRBV7-9; d_gene: TRBD1; abundance: .; j_gene: TRBJ2-1; CDR3aa: CASSLLAGGAFHNEQFF; CDR3nt: TGTGCCAGCAGCTTATTGGCAGGGGGCGCGTTCCACAATGAGCAGTTCTTC
v_gene: TRBV6-4; d_gene: .; abundance: .; j_gene: TRBJ2-3; CDR3aa: CASSASSGEQYF; CDR3nt: TGTGCCAGCAGCGCCAGCTCAGGGGAGCAGTATTTT
v_gene: TRBV4-3; d_gene: TRBD1; abundance: .; j_gene: TRBJ1-2; CDR3aa: CASSQDQGTGGRGYTF; CDR3nt: TGCGCCAGCAGCCAAGATCAGGGGACAGGGGGAAGAGGCTACACCTTC
v_gene: TRBV19; d_gene: .; abundance: .; j_gene: TRBJ1-3; CDR3aa: CASSIVWGETGNTIYF; CDR3nt: TGTGCCAGTAGTATTGTGTGGGGAGAGACTGGAAACACCATATATTTT